The 23 T cell receptor beta chains presented below share a single source sample, sequenced in a study of T cell responses to AZD1222 COVID-19 vaccine. Some clones are missing from TCRdb's copy, which holds only in-frame ones; the method was immunoSEQ multiplex PCR. The sample lists tens of thousands of clones, less than 85% occurring once. The sequencing here drew on peripheral blood, taken on day 0 of AZD1222 vaccination. Receptors originate from an adult in good health.

This sequence joins TRBV2 and TRBJ2-5; TRBD2 might be the D (5 bases). Germline-derived CDR1 and CDR2 are SNHLY and FYNNEI. V lost 6 bases and J lost 3, with 11 bases in between. The CDR3 sequence is 13 residues long. CDR3 residues: CASRLAREETQYF. Written as DNA, the CDR3 is TGTGCCAGCAGGCTAGCTCGGGAAGAGACCCAGTACTTC.

The chain carries TRBV11-2 and TRBJ1-5, with 7 bases fitting TRBD1. The CDR3 spans 15 residues. Germline V gene sequence: CDR1 SGHAT, CDR2 FQNNGV. The V and J ends lost 0 bases and 9 bases, in that order; junction bases with no gene match: 8. The CDR3 bases are TGTGCCAGCAGCTTAGAGACAGGGTCCGGGGCGCCCCAGCATTTT. Protein: CASSLETGSGAPQHF.

J is TRBJ2-7 and V is TRBV5-6, with TRBD2 matching over 10 bases. With 0 bases clipped from V and 4 bases from J, the junction kept 7 bases outside the gene matches. Germline V gene data show CDR1 as SGHDT and CDR2 as YYEEEE. The CDR3 is 16 amino acids. CDR3 region: CASSLGSGRATYEQYF. The CDR3 nucleotides read TGTGCCAGCAGCTTGGGGAGCGGGAGGGCAACTTACGAGCAGTACTTC.

This clone was seen more than once but under ten times. The chain carries TRBV10-3 and TRBJ1-3; D is possibly TRBD1 (5 bases). Trimming pared 5 bases from V and 0 bases from J, leaving 14 bases between. CDR3 length: 16 residues. Germline CDR1 ENHRY, CDR2 SYGVKD. The CDR3 DNA reads TGTGCCATCAGTCCCATAGGCAGGGTCTCTGGAAACACCATATATTTT. Its translation: CAISPIGRVSGNTIYF.

The chain employs TRBV6-1 and TRBJ2-3, with 9 bases matching TRBD2. The CDR3 sequence is 15 residues long. V was pared by 2 bases and J by 9 bases, with 9 bases of the junction left unmatched. Germline values: CDR1 MNHNS, CDR2 SASEGT. The DNA for the CDR3 is TGTGCCAGCAGTGAAAACCTTGCGGGAGGGGGGACGCAGTATTTT. Translated: CASSENLAGGGTQYF.

This clone was counted between two and nine times. The V call is TRBV19, the J call TRBJ2-7; TRBD1 aligns across 8 bases. V trimming: 5 bases; J trimming: 4 bases; junction bases outside the gene matches: 10. Germline V lookup: CDR1 LNHDA, CDR2 SQIVND (reference sequence). This CDR3 contains 15 residues. In DNA form, the CDR3 reads TGTGCCAGTAGTCCCCGGACAGGGACGAAATACGAGCAGTACTTC. It codes for CASSPRTGTKYEQYF.

V gene TRBV6-2 or TRBV6-3 combines with J gene TRBJ1-1; a possible D gene is TRBD1 (6 bases). From germline, CDR1 is MNHEY and CDR2 SVGEGT. The CDR3 sequence is 14 residues long. V was clipped by 4 bases and J by 12 bases, with 21 bases between them. CDR3 in amino acids: CASSFRDRTTVSFF. CDR3 sequence (DNA): TGTGCCAGCAGTTTTCGCGACAGGACCACGGTATCTTTCTTT.

This clone has only a few counts. This sequence joins TRBV2 and TRBJ1-1, with no clear D. With 7 bases removed from V and 1 base from J, the gap between germline ends came to 13 bases. The CDR3 totals 14 residues. Germline V gives CDR1 SNHLY, CDR2 FYNNEI. CDR3 in amino acids: CASKVLETNTEAFF. The CDR3 coding sequence is TGTGCCAGCAAAGTGCTAGAGACGAACACTGAAGCTTTCTTT.

This chain joins TRBV3-1 (or the pseudogene TRBV3-2) and TRBJ1-2, with 7 bases matching TRBD1. The length of the CDR3 is 14 residues. V lost 3 bases, J lost 2 bases, and 3 bases stayed unmatched. The germline CDR1 and CDR2 sequences are LGHDT and YNNKEL (reference sequence). The CDR3 protein is CASSHETGNYGYTF. The DNA of the CDR3 is TGTGCCAGCAGCCATGAGACAGGGAACTATGGCTACACCTTC.

The gene calls are TRBV25-1 and TRBJ1-3; D is undetermined. There are 11 residues in the CDR3. Germline V gene data show CDR1 as MGHDK and CDR2 as SYGVNS. Trimming took 3 bases from V and 8 from J, leaving 5 bases between them. The DNA of the CDR3 is TGTGCCAGCAGTGAGGCGGACACCATATATTTT. Encoded protein: CASSEADTIYF. Complete variable domain (other parts from reference TRBV25-1 and TRBJ1-3): EADIYQTPRYLVIGTGKKITLECSQTMGHDKMYWYQQDPGMELHLIHYSYGVNSTEKGDLSSESTVSRIRTEHFPLTLESARPSHTSQYLCASSEADTIYFGEGSWLTVV.

The chain links TRBV7-8 to TRBJ2-7; the D is unclear. V lost 3 bases and J 0 bases, leaving 6 bases between the germline ends. CDR1 and CDR2 (germline): SGHVS, FQNEAQ. CDR3 length: 13 amino acids. The CDR3 sequence: CASSFESSYEQYF. Written as DNA, the CDR3 is TGTGCCAGCAGCTTTGAGAGCTCCTACGAGCAGTACTTC.

The chain links TRBV5-1 to TRBJ2-5, with 7 bases fitting TRBD1. CDR1 is SGHRS and CDR2 is YFSETQ in the germline V gene. The CDR3 is 15 amino acids. The J segment lost 3 bases and the V segment lost 4 bases, leaving 9 bases of the junction unmatched. CDR3: CASSTTGVKEETQYF. The CDR3 DNA reads TGCGCCAGCAGCACCACAGGGGTAAAGGAAGAGACCCAGTACTTC.

V gene TRBV7-9 combines with J gene TRBJ1-1; D possibly corresponds to TRBD1 (5 bases). The CDR3 loop spans 13 amino acids. V was pared by 5 bases and J by 1 base, with 8 bases between. Germline loops: CDR1 SEHNR, CDR2 FQNEAQ (reference sequence). CDR3 DNA: TGTGCCAGCAGCCTTACAGGGAACACTGAAGCTTTCTTT. It is translated as CASSLTGNTEAFF. Filled out from reference TRBV7-9 and TRBJ1-1, the complete variable domain reads DTGVSQNPRHKITKRGQNVTFRCDPISEHNRLYWYRQTLGQGPEFLTYFQNEAQLEKSRLLSDRFSAERPKGSFSTLEIQRTEQGDSAMYLCASSLTGNTEAFFGQGTRLTVV.

The chain has TRBV6-5 and TRBJ2-2, with D uncertain. This CDR3 is built from 13 residues. The V gene lost 6 bases and the J gene lost 2 bases, with 7 bases spanning the gap. Germline V gene lookup returns CDR1 MNHEY and CDR2 SVGAGI. The DNA for the CDR3 is TGTGCCAGCAGACCCCCAAACACCGGGGAGCTGTTTTTT. This codes for CASRPPNTGELFF.

The J gene is TRBJ1-6, the V gene TRBV6-1; TRBD1 matches 9 bases. The germline V gene encodes CDR1 MNHNS and CDR2 SASEGT. The CDR3 is 18 residues long. The junction had 5 bases not matched to a gene; V was cut back by 2 bases and J by 0 bases. The CDR3 DNA reads as TGTGCCAGCAGTGAATTACAGGGGGCAAACTCCTATAATTCACCCCTCCACTTT. It translates to CASSELQGANSYNSPLHF.

The chain links TRBV4-2 to TRBJ1-3; D possibly corresponds to TRBD1 (6 bases). Germline loops: CDR1 LGHNA, CDR2 YNFKEQ. Trimming removed 7 bases at V and 0 bases at J, with 16 bases between. The CDR3 covers 16 residues. As DNA, the CDR3 is TGTGCCAGCAACCCGGCCCAGGGGAGCTCTGGAAACACCATATATTTT. This codes for CASNPAQGSSGNTIYF.

CDR3 in amino acids: CASSESGSSTGELFF. CDR3 DNA: TGCGCCAGCAGTGAGTCGGGCAGCTCCACCGGGGAGCTGTTTTTT. The chain has TRBV10-2 and TRBJ2-2; D is uncertain. This CDR3 region has 15 residues. With 0 bases removed from V and 4 bases from J, the gap between germline ends came to 9 bases. Germline lookup yields CDR1 WSHSY and CDR2 SAAADI.

This chain joins TRBV6-5 and TRBJ1-3, with D perhaps matching TRBD1 (6 bases). With 2 bases removed from V and 3 bases from J, the gap between germline ends came to 11 bases. Germline CDR1 is MNHEY and CDR2 is SVGAGI. CDR3 length: 15 amino acids. CDR3 in DNA: TGTGCCAGCAGTTACGGCCGGGGGCTTGGAAACACCATATATTTT. This codes for CASSYGRGLGNTIYF.

The CDR3 loop reads CASSQSAGGTKGGNEQFF. The CDR3 bases are TGTGCCAGCAGCCAATCGGCGGGAGGAACCAAGGGGGGCAATGAGCAGTTCTTC. The chain has TRBV4-2 and TRBJ2-1; TRBD2 agrees at 8 bases. Germline V CDR1 and CDR2: LGHNA, YNFKEQ. Unmatched junction bases numbered 15, after V lost 2 bases and J lost 6 bases. The CDR3 runs 18 residues.

The chain carries TRBV19 and TRBJ1-3; D gene unclear. Germline loops: CDR1 LNHDA, CDR2 SQIVND (reference sequence). Trimming took off 6 bases at V and 5 bases at J, with 17 bases between the two ends. The CDR3 runs 15 residues. CDR3 nucleotide sequence: TGTGCCAGTAGCCAGATTTCCGGGCGGCGAAACACCATATATTTT. It translates to CASSQISGRRNTIYF.

In its sample, this clone was seen a few times. The chain is built from TRBV2 and TRBJ1-6; D is unclear. With 1 base removed from V and 5 bases from J, the gap between germline ends came to 9 bases. The CDR3 totals 15 residues. Per the germline V gene, CDR1 is SNHLY and CDR2 is FYNNEI. DNA of the CDR3: TGTGCCAGCAGTGAAGACAGTTTCAATAATTCACCCCTCCACTTT. This sequence encodes CASSEDSFNNSPLHF.

In its sample, this clone was seen once. V and J are TRBV3-1 (or the pseudogene TRBV3-2) and TRBJ2-3; TRBD2 matches at 7 bases. The CDR3 length is 16 residues. J was trimmed by 2 bases and V by 1 base; bases with no gene match: 6. In germline, CDR1 is LGHDT, CDR2 YNNKEL (reference sequence). The CDR3 DNA is TGTGCCAGCAGCCAAGCGGATAGCGGGCTCACAGATACGCAGTATTTT. Its protein is CASSQADSGLTDTQYF.

This sequence joins TRBV3-1 (or the pseudogene TRBV3-2) and TRBJ2-1; D unresolved. The CDR3 has 12 amino acids. The V end lost 0 bases, the J end lost 6 bases, and 3 bases lay between the germline ends. Per the germline V gene, CDR1 is LGHDT and CDR2 is YNNKEL (reference sequence). The CDR3 region has the DNA TGTGCCAGCAGCCAAGATTCCAATGAGCAGTTCTTC. Translated, it gives CASSQDSNEQFF.